Below are 26 T cell receptor beta chains sequenced from a single sample in a study of untreated major depressive disorder. The table came from immunoSEQ multiplex PCR; TCRdb's copy has only in-frame clones and leaves some out. The sample consists of 20,000 to 25,000 clones, around 87% of them appearing once. The specimen sequenced was CD4+ T cells from PBMCs. These receptors all stem from a young woman in good health.

The V call is TRBV27, the J call TRBJ2-3; 7 bases are a match to TRBD2. Germline values: CDR1 MNHEY, CDR2 SMNVEV (reference sequence). The V gene end was trimmed by 4 bases and the J gene end by 5 bases; junction bases not matched to a gene: 3. The CDR3 runs to 13 residues. The CDR3 sequence is CASSSRGLDTQYF. The CDR3 bases are TGTGCCAGCAGTTCGCGGGGGTTAGATACGCAGTATTTT.

This chain connects TRBV15 to TRBJ2-3; TRBD2 agrees at 7 bases. V lost 1 base to trimming and J lost 1 base; unmatched junction nucleotides: 5. This CDR3 has 16 amino acids. Germline loops: CDR1 LNHNV, CDR2 YYDKDF (reference sequence). Written as DNA, the CDR3 is TGTGCCACCAGCAGAGTCCTTGGGGGGGGCACAGATACGCAGTATTTT. Protein sequence: CATSRVLGGGTDTQYF.

This clone was detected only once. The rearrangement uses TRBV2 and TRBJ1-2; D is possibly TRBD1 (6 bases). Per germline, CDR1 SNHLY and CDR2 FYNNEI. V was clipped by 7 bases and J by 4 bases, with 16 bases between them. This CDR3 spans 14 amino acids. For the CDR3, the DNA is TGTGCCAGCACTTGGTCAGGACAGAGCTATGGCTACACCTTC. Protein product: CASTWSGQSYGYTF.

The genes are TRBV7-3 and TRBJ2-3; 9 nucleotides line up with TRBD2. Germline assignment: CDR1 SGHTA and CDR2 FQGTGA. There are 16 residues in the CDR3. V lost 1 base to trimming and J lost 7 bases; unmatched junction nucleotides: 9. The CDR3 loop reads CASSLNPAGGRYTQYF. As DNA, the CDR3 is TGTGCCAGCAGCTTAAATCCAGCGGGGGGACGCTATACGCAGTATTTT. The complete variable domain, with remaining parts taken from reference TRBV7-3 and TRBJ2-3, reads GAGVSQTPSNKVTEKGKYVELRCDPISGHTALYWYRQSLGQGPEFLIYFQGTGAADDSGLPNDRFFAVRPEGSVSTLKIQRTERGDSAVYLCASSLNPAGGRYTQYFGPGTRLTVL.

This clone was detected once. This chain joins TRBV7-2 and TRBJ1-2; the match to TRBD1 covers 7 bases. V gave up 5 bases and J gave up 2 bases; unmatched junction bases: 11. The length of the CDR3 is 16 residues. Germline V lookup: CDR1 SGHTA, CDR2 FQGNSA. CDR3 in amino acids: CASSRPRDSVNYGYTF. The DNA of the CDR3 is TGTGCCAGCAGCCGCCCCAGGGACAGCGTAAACTATGGCTACACCTTC. The full variable domain, with the rest looked up from reference TRBV7-2 and TRBJ1-2, is GAGVSQSPSNKVTEKGKDVELRCDPISGHTALYWYRQSLGQGLEFLIYFQGNSAPDKSGLPSDRFSAERTGGSVSTLTIQRTQQEDSAVYLCASSRPRDSVNYGYTFGSGTRLTVV.

V usage is TRBV15 and J usage is TRBJ1-6; D not certain. Germline assignment: CDR1 LNHNV and CDR2 YYDKDF (reference sequence). The V end lost 0 bases, the J end lost 11 bases, and 17 bases lay between the germline ends. The CDR3 is 16 amino acids. The CDR3 protein is CATSRDSVWGRAPLHF. Written as DNA, the CDR3 is TGTGCCACCAGCAGAGATTCGGTGTGGGGTAGGGCACCCCTCCACTTT.

This chain uses TRBV6-1 with TRBJ1-2; weak D call: TRBD1 (5 bases). The V gene's germline CDR1 is MNHNS and CDR2 SASEGT. CDR3 length: 15 residues. V dropped 1 base and J dropped 4 bases, with 13 bases sitting between them. Here the CDR3 reads CASSEEGQTLYGYTF. DNA of the CDR3: TGTGCCAGCAGTGAAGAGGGGCAGACACTCTATGGCTACACCTTC.

This clone was recorded a few times. This chain links TRBV29-1 with TRBJ1-4; 8 bases are a match to TRBD1. The CDR3 is 12 amino acids. V lost 1 base and J lost 13; bases outside the gene matches: 5. Germline V gives CDR1 SQVTM, CDR2 ANQGSEA. The CDR3 bases are TGCAGCGTTGAAGCGTTGCAGGGGGCACTGTTTTTT. This encodes CSVEALQGALFF. Full variable domain (remainder filled in from reference TRBV29-1 and TRBJ1-4): SAVISQKPSRDICQRGTSLTIQCQVDSQVTMMFWYRQQPGQSLTLIATANQGSEATYESGFVIDKFPISRPNLTFSTLTVSNMSPEDSSIYLCSVEALQGALFFGSGTQLSVL.

This sequence joins TRBV19 and TRBJ1-4, with D unclear. Germline V CDR1 and CDR2: LNHDA, SQIVND (reference sequence). Trimming left V 1 base short and J 5 bases short, with 8 bases between. The CDR3 has 14 residues. This chain's CDR3 is CASSIGATNEKLFF. The CDR3 DNA reads as TGTGCCAGTAGTATAGGGGCGACCAATGAAAAACTGTTTTTT. Complete variable domain (other parts from reference TRBV19 and TRBJ1-4): DGGITQSPKYLFRKEGQNVTLSCEQNLNHDAMYWYRQDPGQGLRLIYYSQIVNDFQKGDIAEGYSVSREKKESFPLTVTSAQKNPTAFYLCASSIGATNEKLFFGSGTQLSVL.

The rearrangement uses TRBV11-2 and TRBJ2-7; tentatively, D is TRBD1 or TRBD2 (6 bases each). CDR3 length: 15 amino acids. V lost 0 bases to trimming and J lost 2 bases, with 11 bases between them. Germline assignment: CDR1 SGHAT and CDR2 FQNNGV. CDR3 bases: TGTGCCAGCAGCTTAGATCCGGGGGCGGCCTACGAGCAGTACTTC. Protein: CASSLDPGAAYEQYF.

The chain links TRBV7-2 to TRBJ2-7; perhaps TRBD2 as D (6 bases). The CDR3 has 14 amino acids. V was cut by 2 bases and J by 7 bases, with 15 bases left in between. Germline CDR1 SGHTA, CDR2 FQGNSA. CDR3 residues: CASSLQAPGEEQYF. The CDR3 coding sequence is TGTGCCAGCAGCTTACAGGCCCCGGGGGAGGAGCAGTACTTC.

This clone has just one count. The J gene is TRBJ2-1, the V gene TRBV20-1; the D is unclear. This CDR3 comprises 11 residues. Germline CDR1 and CDR2: DFQATT and SNEGSKA (reference sequence). V lost 6 bases and J 8 bases, leaving 11 bases between the germline ends. As DNA, the CDR3 is TGCAGTGCGCCGACCCGCGATGAGCAGTTCTTC. Translating it yields CSAPTRDEQFF.

This rearrangement joins TRBV13 to TRBJ2-1, with 10 bases aligning to TRBD2. The CDR3 spans 15 residues. CDR1 and CDR2 from the germline V gene are PRHDT and FYEKMQ (reference sequence). Trimming at V came to 4 bases and at J to 5 bases, leaving 5 bases not matched to a gene. CDR3 loop: CASSSPGLANNEQFF. DNA of the CDR3: TGTGCCAGCAGCTCGCCGGGACTAGCGAACAATGAGCAGTTCTTC. The whole variable domain, remainder taken from reference TRBV13 and TRBJ2-1, is AAGVIQSPRHLIKEKRETATLKCYPIPRHDTVYWYQQGPGQDPQFLISFYEKMQSDKGSIPDRFSAQQFSDYHSELNMSSLELGDSALYFCASSSPGLANNEQFFGPGTRLTVL.

The rearrangement links TRBV30 to TRBJ1-2, with TRBD1 matching over 8 bases. Germline assignment: CDR1 GTSNPN and CDR2 SVGIG (reference sequence). J lost 4 bases, V lost 8 bases, and 9 bases had no gene match. The CDR3 runs 13 residues. CDR3: CAGRTGRGYGYTF. The CDR3 DNA reads as TGTGCCGGAAGGACAGGGAGAGGCTATGGCTACACCTTC.

This clone was observed a few times. V usage is TRBV9 and J usage is TRBJ1-1; possibly TRBD1 for D (6 bases). CDR1 is SGDLS and CDR2 is YYNGEE in the germline V gene. The length of the CDR3 is 14 residues. V was cut by 3 bases and J by 1 base, with 10 bases left in between. Written as DNA, the CDR3 is TGTGCCAGCAGCGCGGAACAGGGGAACACTGAAGCTTTCTTT. It specifies CASSAEQGNTEAFF.

This clone occurred once. V is TRBV7-9 and J is TRBJ1-5, with 12 positions matching TRBD1. The length of the CDR3 is 16 residues. Germline V gives CDR1 SEHNR, CDR2 FQNEAQ (reference sequence). With V trimmed by 1 base and J by 4 bases, 2 bases remained unmatched. The CDR3 here is CASSLGDRGLNQPQHF. CDR3 nucleotides: TGTGCCAGCAGCTTAGGGGACAGGGGGCTTAATCAGCCCCAGCATTTT.

The V call is TRBV7-2, the J call TRBJ2-5, with D possibly TRBD2 on 6 matching bases. With 2 bases removed from V and 9 bases from J, the gap between germline ends came to 19 bases. CDR3 length equals 15 residues. The germline gives CDR1 SGHTA, CDR2 FQGNSA. As DNA, the CDR3 is TGTGCCAGCAGCTTACGCACAGGCCTAGGGGAGGCCCAGTACTTC. Its translation: CASSLRTGLGEAQYF.

This chain joins TRBV29-1 and TRBJ1-1; TRBD1 is a possible D gene (5 bases). V was trimmed by 7 bases and J by 11 bases, leaving 23 bases between them. The CDR3 runs 13 residues. Germline V gene lookup returns CDR1 SQVTM and CDR2 ANQGSEA. The chain's CDR3 is CSAQKGQILGAFF. The CDR3 DNA sequence: TGCAGCGCCCAAAAGGGGCAGATACTTGGGGCTTTCTTT.

The chain has TRBV7-2 and TRBJ2-7, with D perhaps TRBD2 (6 bases). Germline CDR1 is SGHTA and CDR2 is FQGNSA. CDR3 size: 15 residues. Deletions cut 2 bases from V and 5 bases from J, with 16 bases between. CDR3: CASSLRLGTSNEQYF. In nucleotides, the CDR3 is TGTGCCAGCAGCTTAAGACTAGGGACCTCTAACGAGCAGTACTTC.

A few counts support this clone. The chain couples TRBV5-1 to TRBJ1-2; D remains unclear. The V end was cut by 2 bases, the J end by 3 bases, with 8 bases between. Germline-derived CDR1 and CDR2 are SGHRS and YFSETQ. CDR3 size: 13 residues. The chain's CDR3 is CASSFGRDYGYTF. In DNA, the CDR3 is TGCGCCAGCAGCTTTGGCAGAGACTATGGCTACACCTTC. Based on the CDR3 plus reference TRBV5-1 and TRBJ1-2, the full variable domain is KAGVTQTPRYLIKTRGQQVTLSCSPISGHRSVSWYQQTPGQGLQFLFEYFSETQRNKGNFPGRFSGRQFSNSRSEMNVSTLELGDSALYLCASSFGRDYGYTFGSGTRLTVV.

The J gene is TRBJ2-3, the V gene TRBV9; TRBD2 is a possible D gene (6 bases). The CDR3 spans 15 residues. V lost 2 bases, J lost 1 base, and 11 bases lay in between. The germline V gene has CDR1 SGDLS and CDR2 YYNGEE. The CDR3 here is CASSVAGLRTDTQYF. As DNA, the CDR3 is TGTGCCAGCAGCGTTGCGGGACTCCGCACAGATACGCAGTATTTT.

The chain recombines TRBV6-5 with TRBJ1-6; the D is unclear. The germline CDR1 and CDR2 sequences are MNHEY and SVGAGI. V shed 2 bases and J shed 17 bases, with 19 bases lying between them. The length of the CDR3 is 14 residues. The CDR3 is CASSYQSDSALVHF. CDR3 nucleotides: TGTGCCAGCAGTTACCAATCTGATAGCGCATTAGTCCACTTT.

V gene TRBV18 combines with J gene TRBJ2-2, with D uncertain. V shed 2 bases and J shed 2 bases, with 6 bases lying between them. From germline, CDR1 is KGHSH and CDR2 LQKENI. The CDR3 covers 14 residues. In nucleotides, the CDR3 is TGTGCCAGCTCACCAGCCAGCAACACCGGGGAGCTGTTTTTT. It codes for CASSPASNTGELFF.

The chain is built from TRBV5-4 and TRBJ1-1; unclear D gene. This CDR3 has 12 residues. Per the germline V gene, CDR1 is SGHNT and CDR2 is YYREEE (reference sequence). The germline V and J ends were trimmed by 2 bases and 6 bases, with 8 bases remaining between them. CDR3 amino acids: CASSFGGSEAFF. CDR3 bases: TGTGCCAGCAGCTTTGGCGGGTCTGAAGCTTTCTTT.

The chain joins TRBV7-6 to TRBJ1-3, with 11 bases identical to TRBD1. V dropped 4 bases and J dropped 3; count of bases not matched to a gene: 2. Germline loops: CDR1 SGHVS, CDR2 FNYEAQ. This CDR3 is built from 15 residues. The CDR3 protein is CASSSGQGDGNTIYF. CDR3 sequence (DNA): TGTGCCAGCAGCTCGGGACAGGGGGATGGAAACACCATATATTTT.

J is TRBJ1-5 and V is TRBV6-1; D call uncertain. This CDR3 region has 15 residues. V lost 4 bases to trimming and J lost 3 bases, with 13 bases between them. In germline, CDR1 is MNHNS, CDR2 SASEGT. The CDR3 sequence: CASSGVALNNQPQHF. DNA for the CDR3: TGTGCCAGCAGTGGGGTGGCCCTCAACAATCAGCCCCAGCATTTT.